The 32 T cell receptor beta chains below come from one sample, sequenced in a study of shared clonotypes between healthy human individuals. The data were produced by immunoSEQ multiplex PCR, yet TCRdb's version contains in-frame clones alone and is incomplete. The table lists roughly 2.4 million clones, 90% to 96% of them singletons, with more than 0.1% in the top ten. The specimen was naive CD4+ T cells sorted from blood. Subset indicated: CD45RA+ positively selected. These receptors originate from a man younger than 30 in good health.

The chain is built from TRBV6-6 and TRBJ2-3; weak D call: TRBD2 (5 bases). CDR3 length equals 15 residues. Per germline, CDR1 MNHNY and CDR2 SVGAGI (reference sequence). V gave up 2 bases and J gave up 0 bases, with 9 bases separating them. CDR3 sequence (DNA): TGTGCCAGCAGTTACCAGCGGACTAGCACAGATACGCAGTATTTT. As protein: CASSYQRTSTDTQYF.

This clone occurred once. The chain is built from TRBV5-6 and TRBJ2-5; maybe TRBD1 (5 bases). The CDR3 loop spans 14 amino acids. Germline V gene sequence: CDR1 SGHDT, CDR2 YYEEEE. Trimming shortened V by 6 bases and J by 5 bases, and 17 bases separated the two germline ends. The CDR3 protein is CASTKTASRETQYF. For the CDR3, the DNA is TGTGCCAGCACCAAGACAGCAAGCAGGGAGACCCAGTACTTC.

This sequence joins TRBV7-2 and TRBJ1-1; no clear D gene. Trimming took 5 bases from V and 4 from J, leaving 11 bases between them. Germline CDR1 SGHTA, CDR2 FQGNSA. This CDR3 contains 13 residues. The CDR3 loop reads CASSTNVGTEAFF. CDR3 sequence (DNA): TGTGCCAGCAGCACAAACGTGGGCACTGAAGCTTTCTTT. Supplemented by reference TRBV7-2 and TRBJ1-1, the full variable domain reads GAGVSQSPSNKVTEKGKDVELRCDPISGHTALYWYRQSLGQGLEFLIYFQGNSAPDKSGLPSDRFSAERTGGSVSTLTIQRTQQEDSAVYLCASSTNVGTEAFFGQGTRLTVV.

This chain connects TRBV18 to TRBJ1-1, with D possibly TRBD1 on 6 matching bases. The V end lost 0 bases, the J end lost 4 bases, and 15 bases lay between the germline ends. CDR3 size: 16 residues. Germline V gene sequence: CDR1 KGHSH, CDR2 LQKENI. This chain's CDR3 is CASSPPSTGSTTEAFF. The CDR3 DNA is TGTGCCAGCTCACCACCCTCAACAGGGTCGACCACTGAAGCTTTCTTT.

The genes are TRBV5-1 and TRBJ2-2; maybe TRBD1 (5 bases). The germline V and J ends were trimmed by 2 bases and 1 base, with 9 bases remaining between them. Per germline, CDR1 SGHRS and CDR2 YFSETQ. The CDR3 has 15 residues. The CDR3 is CASSFPGKNTGELFF. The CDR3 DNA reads TGCGCCAGCAGCTTCCCAGGGAAGAACACCGGGGAGCTGTTTTTT. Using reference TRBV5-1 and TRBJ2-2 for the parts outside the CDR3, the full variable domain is KAGVTQTPRYLIKTRGQQVTLSCSPISGHRSVSWYQQTPGQGLQFLFEYFSETQRNKGNFPGRFSGRQFSNSRSEMNVSTLELGDSALYLCASSFPGKNTGELFFGEGSRLTVL.

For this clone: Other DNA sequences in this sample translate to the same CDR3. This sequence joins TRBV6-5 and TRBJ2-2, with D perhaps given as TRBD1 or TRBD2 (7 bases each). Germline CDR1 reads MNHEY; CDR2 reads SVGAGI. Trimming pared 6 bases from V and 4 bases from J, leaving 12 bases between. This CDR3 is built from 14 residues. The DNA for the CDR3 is TGTGCCAGCAGGCCAGGGGGGGGCACCGGGGAGCTGTTTTTT. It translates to CASRPGGGTGELFF.

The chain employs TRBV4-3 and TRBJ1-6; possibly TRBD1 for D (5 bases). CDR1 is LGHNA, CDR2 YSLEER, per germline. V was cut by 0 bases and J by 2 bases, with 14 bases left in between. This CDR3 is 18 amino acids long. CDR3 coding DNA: TGCGCCAGCAGCCAAGATTCTCCAGGGAGGACCTATAATTCACCCCTCCACTTT. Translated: CASSQDSPGRTYNSPLHF.

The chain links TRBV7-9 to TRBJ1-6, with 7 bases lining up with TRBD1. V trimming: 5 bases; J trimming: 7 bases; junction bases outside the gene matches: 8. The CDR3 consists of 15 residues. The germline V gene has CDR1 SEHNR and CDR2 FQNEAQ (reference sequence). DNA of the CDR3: TGTGCCAGCAGCGCGCAACAGGGGATCAATTCACCCCTCCACTTT. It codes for CASSAQQGINSPLHF.

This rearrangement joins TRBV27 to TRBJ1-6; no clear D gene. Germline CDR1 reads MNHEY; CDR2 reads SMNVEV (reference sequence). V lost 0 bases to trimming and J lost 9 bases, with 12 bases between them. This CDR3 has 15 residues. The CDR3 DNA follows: TGTGCCAGCAGTTTATCAAACGGTAGATCTTCACCCCTCCACTTT. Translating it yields CASSLSNGRSSPLHF.

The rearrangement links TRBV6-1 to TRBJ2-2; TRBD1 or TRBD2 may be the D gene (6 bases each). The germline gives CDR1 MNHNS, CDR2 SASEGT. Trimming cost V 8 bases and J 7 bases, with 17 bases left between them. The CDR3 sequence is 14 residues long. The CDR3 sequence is CASYLRGLSGELFF. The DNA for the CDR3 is TGTGCCAGCTACCTTCGGGGGCTTAGCGGGGAGCTGTTTTTT.

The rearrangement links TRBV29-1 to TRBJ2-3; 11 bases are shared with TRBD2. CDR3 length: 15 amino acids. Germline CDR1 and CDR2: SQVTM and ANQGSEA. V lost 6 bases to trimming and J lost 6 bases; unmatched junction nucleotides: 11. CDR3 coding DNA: TGCAGCGTGACCAATAGCGGGGGGGCCGAGGATACGCAGTATTTT. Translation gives CSVTNSGGAEDTQYF.

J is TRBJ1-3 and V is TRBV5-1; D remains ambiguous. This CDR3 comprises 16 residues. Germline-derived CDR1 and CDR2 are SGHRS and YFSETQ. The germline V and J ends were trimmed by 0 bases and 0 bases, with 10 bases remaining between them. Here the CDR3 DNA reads TGCGCCAGCAGCTTGGGACCCGAGAGCTCTGGAAACACCATATATTTT. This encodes CASSLGPESSGNTIYF.

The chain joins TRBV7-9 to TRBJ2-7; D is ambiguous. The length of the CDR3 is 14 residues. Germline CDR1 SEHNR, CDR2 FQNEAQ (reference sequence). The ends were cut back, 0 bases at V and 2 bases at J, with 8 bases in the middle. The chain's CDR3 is CASSLATVPYEQYF. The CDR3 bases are TGTGCCAGCAGCTTAGCAACAGTCCCCTACGAGCAGTACTTC.

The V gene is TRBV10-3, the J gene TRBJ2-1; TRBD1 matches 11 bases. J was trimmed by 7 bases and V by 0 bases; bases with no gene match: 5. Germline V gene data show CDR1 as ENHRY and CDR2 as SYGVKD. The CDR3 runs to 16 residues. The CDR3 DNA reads TGTGCCATCAGTGAGTCGGGGACAGGGGGGAATAATGAGCAGTTCTTC. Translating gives CAISESGTGGNNEQFF.

Here the CDR3 reads CASSPLIGIVEQYF. CDR3 nucleotides: TGTGCCAGCTCACCACTGATAGGAATAGTAGAGCAGTACTTC. The chain combines TRBV18 with TRBJ2-7; no clear D. This CDR3 is built from 14 residues. V was cut by 1 base and J by 7 bases, with 14 bases left in between. Germline CDR1 KGHSH, CDR2 LQKENI.

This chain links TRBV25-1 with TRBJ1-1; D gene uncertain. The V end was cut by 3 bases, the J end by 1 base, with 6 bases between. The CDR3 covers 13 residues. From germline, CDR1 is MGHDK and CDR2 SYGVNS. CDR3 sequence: CASSEMWNTEAFF. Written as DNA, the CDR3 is TGTGCCAGCAGTGAGATGTGGAACACTGAAGCTTTCTTT. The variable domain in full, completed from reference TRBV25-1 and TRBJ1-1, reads EADIYQTPRYLVIGTGKKITLECSQTMGHDKMYWYQQDPGMELHLIHYSYGVNSTEKGDLSSESTVSRIRTEHFPLTLESARPSHTSQYLCASSEMWNTEAFFGQGTRLTVV.

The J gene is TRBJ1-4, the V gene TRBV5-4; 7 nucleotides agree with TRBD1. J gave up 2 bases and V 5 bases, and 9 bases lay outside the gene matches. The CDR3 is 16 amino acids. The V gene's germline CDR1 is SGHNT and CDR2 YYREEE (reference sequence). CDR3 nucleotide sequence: TGTGCCAGCAGTTCAATAGGAGGGGGCACTAATGAAAAACTGTTTTTT. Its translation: CASSSIGGGTNEKLFF. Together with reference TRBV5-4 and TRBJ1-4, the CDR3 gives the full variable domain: ETGVTQSPTHLIKTRGQQVTLRCSSQSGHNTVSWYQQALGQGPQFIFQYYREEENGRGNFPPRFSGLQFPNYSSELNVNALELDDSALYLCASSSIGGGTNEKLFFGSGTQLSVL.

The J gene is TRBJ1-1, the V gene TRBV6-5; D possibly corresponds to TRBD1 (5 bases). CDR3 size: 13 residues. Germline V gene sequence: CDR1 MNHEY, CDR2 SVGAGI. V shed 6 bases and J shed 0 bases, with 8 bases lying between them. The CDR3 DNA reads TGTGCCAGCAGCACCAGGGTGAACACTGAAGCTTTCTTT. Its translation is CASSTRVNTEAFF.

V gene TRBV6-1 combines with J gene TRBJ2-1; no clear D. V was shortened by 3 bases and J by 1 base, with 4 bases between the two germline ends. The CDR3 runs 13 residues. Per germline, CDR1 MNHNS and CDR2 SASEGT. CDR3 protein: CASSEWSYNEQFF. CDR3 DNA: TGTGCCAGCAGTGAGTGGTCCTACAATGAGCAGTTCTTC.

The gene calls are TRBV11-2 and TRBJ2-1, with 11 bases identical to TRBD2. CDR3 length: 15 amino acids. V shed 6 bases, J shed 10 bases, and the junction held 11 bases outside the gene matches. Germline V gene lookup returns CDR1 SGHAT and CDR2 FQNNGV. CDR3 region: CASRRTPGLAVEQFF. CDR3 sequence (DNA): TGTGCCAGCAGGCGAACTCCGGGACTAGCGGTGGAGCAGTTCTTC. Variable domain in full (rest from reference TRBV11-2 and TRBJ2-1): EAGVAQSPRYKIIEKRQSVAFWCNPISGHATLYWYQQILGQGPKLLIQFQNNGVVDDSQLPKDRFSAERLKGVDSTLKIQPAKLEDSAVYLCASRRTPGLAVEQFFGPGTRLTVL.

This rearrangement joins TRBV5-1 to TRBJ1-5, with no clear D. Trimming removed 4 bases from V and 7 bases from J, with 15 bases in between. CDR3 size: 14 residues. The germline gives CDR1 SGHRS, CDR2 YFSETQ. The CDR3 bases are TGCGCCAGCAGCGTGGACGGTGGCGGACAGCCCCAGCATTTT. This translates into CASSVDGGGQPQHF.

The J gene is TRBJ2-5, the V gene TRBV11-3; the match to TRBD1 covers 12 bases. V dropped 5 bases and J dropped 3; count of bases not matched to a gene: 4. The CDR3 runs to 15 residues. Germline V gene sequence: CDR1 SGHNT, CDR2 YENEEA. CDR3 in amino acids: CASSPGTGGEETQYF. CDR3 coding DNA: TGTGCCAGCAGCCCCGGGACAGGGGGCGAAGAGACCCAGTACTTC.

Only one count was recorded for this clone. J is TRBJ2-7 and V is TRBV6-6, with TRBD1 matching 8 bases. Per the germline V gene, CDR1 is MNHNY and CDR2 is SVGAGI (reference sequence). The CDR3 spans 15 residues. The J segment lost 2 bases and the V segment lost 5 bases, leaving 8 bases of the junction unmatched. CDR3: CASSPDRVRAYEQYF. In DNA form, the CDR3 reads TGTGCCAGCAGTCCGGACAGGGTAAGAGCCTACGAGCAGTACTTC.

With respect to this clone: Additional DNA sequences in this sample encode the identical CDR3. This chain's CDR3 is CASSAGTANQPQHF. CDR3 coding DNA: TGTGCCAGCAGCGCCGGGACAGCGAATCAGCCCCAGCATTTT. The rearrangement links TRBV2 to TRBJ1-5, with 7 bases lining up with TRBD1. The CDR3 consists of 14 residues. Germline CDR1 SNHLY, CDR2 FYNNEI. V shed 6 bases and J 4 bases; nucleotides not matched to a gene: 6.

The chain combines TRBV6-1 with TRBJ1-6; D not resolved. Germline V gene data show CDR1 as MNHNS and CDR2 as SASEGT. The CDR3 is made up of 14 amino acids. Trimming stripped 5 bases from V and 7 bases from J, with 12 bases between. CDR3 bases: TGTGCCAGCAGTCATACACAAGTCAATTCACCCCTCCACTTT. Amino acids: CASSHTQVNSPLHF.

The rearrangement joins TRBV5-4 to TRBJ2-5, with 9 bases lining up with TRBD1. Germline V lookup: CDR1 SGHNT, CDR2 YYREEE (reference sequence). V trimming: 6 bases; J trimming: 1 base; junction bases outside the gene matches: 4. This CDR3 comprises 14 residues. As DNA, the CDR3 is TGTGCCAGCAATCGGGACAGGGTCCAAGAGACCCAGTACTTC. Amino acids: CASNRDRVQETQYF.

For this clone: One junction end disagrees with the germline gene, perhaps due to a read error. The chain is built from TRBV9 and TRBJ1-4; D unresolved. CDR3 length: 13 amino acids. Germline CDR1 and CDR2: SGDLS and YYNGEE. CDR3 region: CTSGATTNEKLFF. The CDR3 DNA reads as TGCACTTCGGGCGCTACAACTAATGAAAAACTGTTTTTT.

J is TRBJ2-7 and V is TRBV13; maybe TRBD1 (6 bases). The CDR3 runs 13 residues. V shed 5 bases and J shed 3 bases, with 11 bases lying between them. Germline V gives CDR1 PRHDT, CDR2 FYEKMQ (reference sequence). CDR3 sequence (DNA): TGTGCCAGCAGCGCAACAGGGATCTACGAGCAGTACTTC. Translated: CASSATGIYEQYF. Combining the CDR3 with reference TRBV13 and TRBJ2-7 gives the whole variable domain AAGVIQSPRHLIKEKRETATLKCYPIPRHDTVYWYQQGPGQDPQFLISFYEKMQSDKGSIPDRFSAQQFSDYHSELNMSSLELGDSALYFCASSATGIYEQYFGPGTRLTVT.

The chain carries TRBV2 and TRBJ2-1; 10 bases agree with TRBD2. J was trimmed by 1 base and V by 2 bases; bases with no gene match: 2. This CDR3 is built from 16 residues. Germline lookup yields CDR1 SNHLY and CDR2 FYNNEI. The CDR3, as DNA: TGTGCCAGCAGTGAATCTAGCGGGGGATCCTACAATGAGCAGTTCTTC. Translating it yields CASSESSGGSYNEQFF.

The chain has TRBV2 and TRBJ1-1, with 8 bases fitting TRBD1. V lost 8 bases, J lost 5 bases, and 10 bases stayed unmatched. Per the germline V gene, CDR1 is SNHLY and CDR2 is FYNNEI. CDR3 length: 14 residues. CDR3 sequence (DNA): TGTGCCAGCTCCGGACAGGGCCCGGGGACTGAAGCTTTCTTT. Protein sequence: CASSGQGPGTEAFF.

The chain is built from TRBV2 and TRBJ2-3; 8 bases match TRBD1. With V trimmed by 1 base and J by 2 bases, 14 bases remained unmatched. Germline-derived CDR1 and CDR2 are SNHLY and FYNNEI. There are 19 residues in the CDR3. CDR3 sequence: CASSEDPGQASILTDTQYF. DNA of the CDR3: TGTGCCAGCAGTGAAGACCCGGGACAGGCGTCGATTCTCACAGATACGCAGTATTTT.

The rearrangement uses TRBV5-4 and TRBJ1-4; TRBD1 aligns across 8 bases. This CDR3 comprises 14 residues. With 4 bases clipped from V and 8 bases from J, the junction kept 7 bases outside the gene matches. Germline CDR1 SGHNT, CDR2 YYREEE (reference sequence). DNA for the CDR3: TGTGCCAGCAGCACACAGGGGGTTGCAGAAAAACTGTTTTTT. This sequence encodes CASSTQGVAEKLFF.